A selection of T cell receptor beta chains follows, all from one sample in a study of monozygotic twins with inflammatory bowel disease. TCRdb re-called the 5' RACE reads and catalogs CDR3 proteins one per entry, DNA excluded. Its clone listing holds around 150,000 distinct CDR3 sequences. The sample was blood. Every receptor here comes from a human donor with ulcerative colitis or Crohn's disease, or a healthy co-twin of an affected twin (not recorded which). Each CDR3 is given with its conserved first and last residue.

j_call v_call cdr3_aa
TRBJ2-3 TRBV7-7 CASSLDLGDSVPPKMCF
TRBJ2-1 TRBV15 CATSRHPPPQIYNEQFF
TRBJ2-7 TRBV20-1 CSARDPGNDWYEQYF
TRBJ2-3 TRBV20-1 CSASPGEVEADTQYF
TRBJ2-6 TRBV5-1 CASSPGGIGVLTF
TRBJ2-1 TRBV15 CATSKTRFTYNEQFF
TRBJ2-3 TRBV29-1 CSAEDRATYTDTQYF
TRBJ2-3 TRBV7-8 CASSLPHIPGLADTSTDTQYF
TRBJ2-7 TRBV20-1 CSARGTGGYEQYF
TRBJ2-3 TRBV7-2 CASSRLRTGPTDTQYF
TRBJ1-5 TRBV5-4 CASSPDRGSNQPQHF
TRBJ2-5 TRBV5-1 CASSGLGVGQETQYF
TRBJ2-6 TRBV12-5 CASGGGGSGANVLTF
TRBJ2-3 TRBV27 CASSLWGSPGTDTQYF
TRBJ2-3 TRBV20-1 CSARAGTSGGGTDTQYF
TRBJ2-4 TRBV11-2 CASSLGFTGVVKNIQYF
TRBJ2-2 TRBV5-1 CASSSGQGATELFF
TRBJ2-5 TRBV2 CASSGTRQETQYF
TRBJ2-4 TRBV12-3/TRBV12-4 CASSLAASQGKKNIQYF
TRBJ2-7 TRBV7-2 CASSLGPGGPSYEQYF
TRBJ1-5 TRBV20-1 CSAIATGSNQPQHF